This TCR beta chain appears in the sequencing data of a study of cytomegalovirus exposure and HLA in healthy donors. The PCR ran on 60 Vbeta and 13 Jbeta primers. Only in-frame clones appear in the TCRdb table, and some are missing; sequencing was by immunoSEQ multiplex PCR. The table includes under 200,000 clones, roughly 13% detected once. Germline V gene data show CDR1 as MDHEN and CDR2 as SYDVKM. V was clipped by 5 bases and J by 14 bases; unmatched bases: 13. The CDR3 has 14 residues. V gene TRBV28 combines with J gene TRBJ2-3, with 10 bases fitting TRBD2. The sequence was obtained from a man between 45 and 60 years old in good health and CMV-seropositive. Sequencing was carried out using PBMCs. CDR3 residues: CASSVSGGAVGLYF. CDR3 nucleotides: TGTGCCAGCAGTGTAAGCGGGGGGGCCGTCGGCCTGTATTTT.